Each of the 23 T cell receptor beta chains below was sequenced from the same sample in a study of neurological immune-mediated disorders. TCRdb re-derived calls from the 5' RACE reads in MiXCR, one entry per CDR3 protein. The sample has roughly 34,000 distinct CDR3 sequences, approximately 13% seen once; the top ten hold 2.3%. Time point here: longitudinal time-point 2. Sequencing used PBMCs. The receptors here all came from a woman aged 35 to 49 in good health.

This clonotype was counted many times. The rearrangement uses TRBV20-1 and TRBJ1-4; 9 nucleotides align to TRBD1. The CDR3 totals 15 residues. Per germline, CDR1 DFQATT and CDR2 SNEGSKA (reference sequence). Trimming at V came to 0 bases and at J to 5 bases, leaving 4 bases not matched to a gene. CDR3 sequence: CSARDIGTGNEKLFF. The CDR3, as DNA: TGCAGTGCTAGAGATATTGGGACAGGGAATGAAAAACTGTTTTTT.

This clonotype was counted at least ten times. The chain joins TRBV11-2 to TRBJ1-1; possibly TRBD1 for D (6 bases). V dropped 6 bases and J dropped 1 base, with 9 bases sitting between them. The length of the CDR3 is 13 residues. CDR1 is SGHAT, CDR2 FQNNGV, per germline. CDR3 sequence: CASSGGRNTEAFF. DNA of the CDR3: TGTGCCAGCAGTGGGGGGCGGAACACTGAAGCTTTCTTT. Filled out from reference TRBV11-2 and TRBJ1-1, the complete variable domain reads EAGVAQSPRYKIIEKRQSVAFWCNPISGHATLYWYQQILGQGPKLLIQFQNNGVVDDSQLPKDRFSAERLKGVDSTLKIQPAKLEDSAVYLCASSGGRNTEAFFGQGTRLTVV.

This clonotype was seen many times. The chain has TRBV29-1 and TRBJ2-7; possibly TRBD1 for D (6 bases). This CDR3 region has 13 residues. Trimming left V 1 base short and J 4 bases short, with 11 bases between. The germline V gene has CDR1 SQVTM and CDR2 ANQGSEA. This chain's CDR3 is CSVEGWGRYEQYF. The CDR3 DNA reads TGCAGCGTTGAAGGCTGGGGGCGGTACGAGCAGTACTTC.

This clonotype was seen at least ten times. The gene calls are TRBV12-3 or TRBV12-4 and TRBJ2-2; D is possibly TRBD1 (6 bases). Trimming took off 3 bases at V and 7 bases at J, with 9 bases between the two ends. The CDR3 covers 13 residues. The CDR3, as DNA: TGTGCCAGCAGTTTTAAGGGGGACGGGGAGCTGTTTTTT. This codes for CASSFKGDGELFF.

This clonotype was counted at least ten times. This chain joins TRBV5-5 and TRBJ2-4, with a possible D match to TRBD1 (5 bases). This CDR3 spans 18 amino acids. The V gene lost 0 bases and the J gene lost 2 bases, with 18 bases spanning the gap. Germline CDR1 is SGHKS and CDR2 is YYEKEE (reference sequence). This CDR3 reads CASSLGVAGLGTKNIQYF. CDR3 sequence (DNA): TGTGCCAGCAGCTTGGGCGTCGCAGGGTTAGGAACCAAAAACATTCAGTACTTC.

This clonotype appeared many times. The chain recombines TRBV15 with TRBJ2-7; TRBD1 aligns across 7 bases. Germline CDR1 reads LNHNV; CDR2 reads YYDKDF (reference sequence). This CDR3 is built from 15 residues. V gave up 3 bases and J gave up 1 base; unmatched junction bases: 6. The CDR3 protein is CATSSLQDRSYEQYF. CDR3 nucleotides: TGTGCCACCAGCAGCCTTCAGGACAGGTCCTACGAGCAGTACTTC. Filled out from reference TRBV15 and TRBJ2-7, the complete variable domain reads DAMVIQNPRYQVTQFGKPVTLSCSQTLNHNVMYWYQQKSSQAPKLLFHYYDKDFNNEADTPDNFQSRRPNTSFCFLDIRSPGLGDTAMYLCATSSLQDRSYEQYFGPGTRLTVT.

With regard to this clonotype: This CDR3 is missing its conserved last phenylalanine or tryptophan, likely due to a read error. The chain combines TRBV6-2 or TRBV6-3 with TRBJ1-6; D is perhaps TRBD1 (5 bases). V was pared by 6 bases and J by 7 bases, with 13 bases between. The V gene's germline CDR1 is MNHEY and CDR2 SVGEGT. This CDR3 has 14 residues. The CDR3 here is CASRKNRSNSPLHS. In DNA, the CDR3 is TGTGCCAGCAGGAAGAACAGGTCCAATTCACCCCTCCACTCT.

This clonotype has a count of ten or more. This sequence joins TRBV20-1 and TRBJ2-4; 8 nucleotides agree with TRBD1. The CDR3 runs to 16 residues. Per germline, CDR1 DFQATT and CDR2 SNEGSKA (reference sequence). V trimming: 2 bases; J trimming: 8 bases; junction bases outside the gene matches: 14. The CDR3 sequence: CSARRKYLTGVHIQYF. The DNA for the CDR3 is TGCAGTGCTAGACGCAAATATTTGACAGGGGTACACATTCAGTACTTC.

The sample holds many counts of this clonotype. The CDR3: CASNPSGRLDTQYF. The CDR3 DNA sequence: TGTGCCAGCAACCCAAGCGGGAGGTTGGATACGCAGTATTTT. The chain joins TRBV2 to TRBJ2-3, with 9 bases identical to TRBD2. Per germline, CDR1 SNHLY and CDR2 FYNNEI. The V segment lost 7 bases and the J segment 6 bases; nucleotides outside the gene matches: 8. The CDR3 totals 14 residues.

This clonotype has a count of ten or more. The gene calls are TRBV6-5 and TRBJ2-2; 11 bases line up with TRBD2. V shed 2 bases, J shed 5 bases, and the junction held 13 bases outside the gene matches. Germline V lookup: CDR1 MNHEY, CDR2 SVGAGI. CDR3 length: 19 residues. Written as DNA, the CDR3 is TGTGCCAGCAGTTACGAGAGAAGGGGACTAGCGGTAGAGACCGGGGAGCTGTTTTTT. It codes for CASSYERRGLAVETGELFF.

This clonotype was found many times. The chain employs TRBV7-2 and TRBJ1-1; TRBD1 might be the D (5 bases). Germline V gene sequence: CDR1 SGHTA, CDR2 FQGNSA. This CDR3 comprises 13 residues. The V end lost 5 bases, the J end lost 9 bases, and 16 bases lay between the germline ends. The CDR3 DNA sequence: TGTGCCAGCAGCACCTCCGGGACCGGTAAAGCTTTCTTT. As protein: CASSTSGTGKAFF.

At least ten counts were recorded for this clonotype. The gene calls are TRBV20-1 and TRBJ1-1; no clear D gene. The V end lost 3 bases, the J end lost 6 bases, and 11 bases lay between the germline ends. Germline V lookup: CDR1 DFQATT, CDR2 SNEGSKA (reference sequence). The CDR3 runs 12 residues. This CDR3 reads CSARVNSPEAFF. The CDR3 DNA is TGCAGTGCTAGGGTGAACAGCCCTGAAGCTTTCTTT.

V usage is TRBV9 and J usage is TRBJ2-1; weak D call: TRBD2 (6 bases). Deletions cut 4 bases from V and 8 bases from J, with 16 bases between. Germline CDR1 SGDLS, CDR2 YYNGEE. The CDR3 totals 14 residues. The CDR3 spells CASSPRGTVYEQFF. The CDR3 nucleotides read TGTGCCAGCAGCCCTCGCGGGACGGTCTATGAGCAGTTCTTC.

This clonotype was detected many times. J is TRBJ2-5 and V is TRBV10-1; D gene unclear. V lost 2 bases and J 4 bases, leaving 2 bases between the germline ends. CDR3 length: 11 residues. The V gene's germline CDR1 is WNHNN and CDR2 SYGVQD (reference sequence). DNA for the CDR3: TGCGCCAGCAGTGAGGGAGAGACCCAGTACTTC. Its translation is CASSEGETQYF.

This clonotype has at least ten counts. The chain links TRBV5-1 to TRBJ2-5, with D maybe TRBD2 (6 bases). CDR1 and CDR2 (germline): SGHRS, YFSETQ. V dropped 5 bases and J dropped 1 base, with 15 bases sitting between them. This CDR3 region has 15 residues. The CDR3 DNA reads TGCGCCAGCAGGTCCTGGGGGGAGTCCCAAGAGACCCAGTACTTC. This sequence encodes CASRSWGESQETQYF.

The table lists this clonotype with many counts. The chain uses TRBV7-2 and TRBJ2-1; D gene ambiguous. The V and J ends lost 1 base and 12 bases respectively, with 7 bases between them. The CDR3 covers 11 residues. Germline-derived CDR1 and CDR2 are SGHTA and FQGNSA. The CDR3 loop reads CASSLGPRQFF. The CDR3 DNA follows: TGTGCCAGCAGCTTAGGGCCTCGGCAGTTCTTC.

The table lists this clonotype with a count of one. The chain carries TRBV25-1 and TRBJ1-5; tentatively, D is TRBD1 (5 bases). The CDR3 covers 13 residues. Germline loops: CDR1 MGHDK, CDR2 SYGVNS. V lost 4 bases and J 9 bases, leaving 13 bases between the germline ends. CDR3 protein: CASSGGRGRPQHF. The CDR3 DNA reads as TGTGCCAGCAGTGGGGGACGGGGACGGCCCCAGCATTTT. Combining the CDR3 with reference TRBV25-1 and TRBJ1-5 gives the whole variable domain EADIYQTPRYLVIGTGKKITLECSQTMGHDKMYWYQQDPGMELHLIHYSYGVNSTEKGDLSSESTVSRIRTEHFPLTLESARPSHTSQYLCASSGGRGRPQHFGDGTRLSIL.

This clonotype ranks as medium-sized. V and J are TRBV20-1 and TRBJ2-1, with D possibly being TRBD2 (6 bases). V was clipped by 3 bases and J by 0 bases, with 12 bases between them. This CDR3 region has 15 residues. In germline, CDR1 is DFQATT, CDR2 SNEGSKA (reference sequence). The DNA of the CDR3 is TGCAGTGCTAGCTCTAGCGCCAGCTCCTACAATGAGCAGTTCTTC. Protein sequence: CSASSSASSYNEQFF.

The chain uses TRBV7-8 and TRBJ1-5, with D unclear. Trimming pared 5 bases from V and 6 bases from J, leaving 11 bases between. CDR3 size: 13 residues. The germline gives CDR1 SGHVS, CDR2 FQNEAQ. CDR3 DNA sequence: TGTGCCAGCAGCCTGGGATCCCCTCAGCCCCAGCATTTT. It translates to CASSLGSPQPQHF.

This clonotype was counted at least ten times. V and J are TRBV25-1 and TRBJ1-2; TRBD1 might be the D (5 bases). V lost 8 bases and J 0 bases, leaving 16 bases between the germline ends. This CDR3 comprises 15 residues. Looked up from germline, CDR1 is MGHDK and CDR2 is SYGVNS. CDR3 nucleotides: TGTGCCAGCGGGCCTCGGGGACGAACTAACTATGGCTACACCTTC. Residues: CASGPRGRTNYGYTF.

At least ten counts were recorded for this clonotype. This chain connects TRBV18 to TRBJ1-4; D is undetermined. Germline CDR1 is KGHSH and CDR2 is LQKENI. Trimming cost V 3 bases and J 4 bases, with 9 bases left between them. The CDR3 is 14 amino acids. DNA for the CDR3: TGTGCCAGCTCACCGAGACAAGATAATGAAAAACTGTTTTTT. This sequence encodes CASSPRQDNEKLFF.

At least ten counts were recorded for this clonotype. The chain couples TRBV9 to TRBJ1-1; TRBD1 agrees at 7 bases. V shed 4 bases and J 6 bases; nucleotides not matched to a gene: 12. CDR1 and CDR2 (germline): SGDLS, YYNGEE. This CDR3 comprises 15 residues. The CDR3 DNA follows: TGTGCCAGCAGCAGAGGAATGAGGGGGCCGCCTGAAGCTTTCTTT. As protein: CASSRGMRGPPEAFF.

The CDR3 is CAISESIREQQYF. In DNA, the CDR3 is TGTGCCATCAGTGAGTCGATTCGGGAGCAGCAGTATTTT. The chain joins TRBV10-3 to TRBJ2-3, with D tentatively TRBD2 (6 bases). This CDR3 contains 13 residues. The V end was cut by 0 bases, the J end by 11 bases, with 12 bases between. CDR1 and CDR2 from the germline V gene are ENHRY and SYGVKD.